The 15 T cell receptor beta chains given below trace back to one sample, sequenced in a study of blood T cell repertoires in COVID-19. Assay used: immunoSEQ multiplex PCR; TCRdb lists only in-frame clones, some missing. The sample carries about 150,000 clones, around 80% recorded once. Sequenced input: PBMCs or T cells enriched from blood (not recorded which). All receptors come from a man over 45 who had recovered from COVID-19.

This CDR3 reads CASSRRNSGPYNEQFF. CDR3 bases: TGTGCCAGCAGCCGCCGAAATAGCGGACCCTACAATGAGCAGTTCTTC. The chain uses TRBV14 and TRBJ2-1, with D maybe TRBD2 (6 bases). The CDR3 consists of 16 residues. V was cut by 4 bases and J by 2 bases, with 15 bases left in between. In germline, CDR1 is SGHDN, CDR2 FVKESK. Together with reference TRBV14 and TRBJ2-1, the CDR3 gives the full variable domain: EAGVTQFPSHSVIEKGQTVTLRCDPISGHDNLYWYRRVMGKEIKFLLHFVKESKQDESGMPNNRFLAERTGGTYSTLKVQPAELEDSGVYFCASSRRNSGPYNEQFFGPGTRLTVL.

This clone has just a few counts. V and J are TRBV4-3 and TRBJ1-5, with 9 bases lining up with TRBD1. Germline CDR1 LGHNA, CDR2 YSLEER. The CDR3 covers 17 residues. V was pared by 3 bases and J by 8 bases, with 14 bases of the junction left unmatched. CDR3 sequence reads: CASSHGTGRGGYKPQHF. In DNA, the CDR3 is TGCGCCAGCAGCCACGGGACAGGGCGTGGGGGGTATAAGCCCCAGCATTTT.

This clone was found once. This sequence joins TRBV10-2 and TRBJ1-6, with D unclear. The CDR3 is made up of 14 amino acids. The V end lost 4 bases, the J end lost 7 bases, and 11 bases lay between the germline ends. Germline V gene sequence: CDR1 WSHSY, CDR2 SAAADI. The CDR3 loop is CASSGELRNSPLHF. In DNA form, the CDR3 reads TGCGCCAGCAGTGGAGAACTGAGAAATTCACCCCTCCACTTT.

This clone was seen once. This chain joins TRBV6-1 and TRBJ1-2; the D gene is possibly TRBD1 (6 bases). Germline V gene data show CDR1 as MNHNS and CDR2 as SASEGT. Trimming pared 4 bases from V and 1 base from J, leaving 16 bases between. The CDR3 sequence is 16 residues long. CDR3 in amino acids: CASSAGDTEINYGYTF. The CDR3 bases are TGTGCCAGCAGTGCCGGGGACACTGAAATTAACTATGGCTACACCTTC.

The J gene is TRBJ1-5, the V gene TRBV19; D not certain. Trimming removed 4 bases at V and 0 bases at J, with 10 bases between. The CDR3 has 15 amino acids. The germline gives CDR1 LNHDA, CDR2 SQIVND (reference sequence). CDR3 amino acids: CASSNFAGSNQPQHF. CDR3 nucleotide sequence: TGTGCCAGTAGTAATTTTGCGGGTAGCAATCAGCCCCAGCATTTT.

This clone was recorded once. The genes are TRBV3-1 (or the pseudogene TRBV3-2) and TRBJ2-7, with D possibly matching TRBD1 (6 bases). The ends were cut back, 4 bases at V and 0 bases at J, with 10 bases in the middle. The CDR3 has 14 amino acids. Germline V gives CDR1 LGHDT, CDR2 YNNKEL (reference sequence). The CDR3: CASSLGQLSYEQYF. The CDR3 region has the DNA TGTGCCAGCAGCCTTGGACAGCTCTCCTACGAGCAGTACTTC.

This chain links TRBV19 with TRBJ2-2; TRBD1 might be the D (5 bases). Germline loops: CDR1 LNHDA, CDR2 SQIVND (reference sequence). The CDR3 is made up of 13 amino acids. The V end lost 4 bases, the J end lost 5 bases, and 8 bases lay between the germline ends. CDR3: CASSNQGTGELFF. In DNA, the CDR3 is TGTGCCAGTAGTAACCAGGGAACCGGGGAGCTGTTTTTT. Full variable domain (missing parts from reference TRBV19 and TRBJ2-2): DGGITQSPKYLFRKEGQNVTLSCEQNLNHDAMYWYRQDPGQGLRLIYYSQIVNDFQKGDIAEGYSVSREKKESFPLTVTSAQKNPTAFYLCASSNQGTGELFFGEGSRLTVL.

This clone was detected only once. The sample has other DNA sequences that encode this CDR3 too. The CDR3: CASSLLGNTEAFF. CDR3 coding DNA: TGTGCCAGCAGCTTGCTCGGGAACACTGAAGCTTTCTTT. The gene calls are TRBV5-5 and TRBJ1-1; no firm D call. Germline V gives CDR1 SGHKS, CDR2 YYEKEE (reference sequence). The V end was cut by 1 base, the J end by 1 base, with 5 bases between. The CDR3 consists of 13 residues.

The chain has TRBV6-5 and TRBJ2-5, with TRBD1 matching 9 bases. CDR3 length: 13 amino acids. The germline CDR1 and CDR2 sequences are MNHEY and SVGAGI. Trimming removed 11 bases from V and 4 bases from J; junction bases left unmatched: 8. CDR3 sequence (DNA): TGTGCCGCTTCCAGGGGACAGGGAGAGACCCAGTACTTC. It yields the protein CAASRGQGETQYF.

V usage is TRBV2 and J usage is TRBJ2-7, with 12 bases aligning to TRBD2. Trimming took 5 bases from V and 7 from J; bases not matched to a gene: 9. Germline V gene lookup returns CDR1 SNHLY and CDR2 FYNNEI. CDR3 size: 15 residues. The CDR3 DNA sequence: TGTGCCAGCAGTACCAGGACTAGCGGGGCCATGGAGCAGTACTTC. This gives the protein CASSTRTSGAMEQYF.

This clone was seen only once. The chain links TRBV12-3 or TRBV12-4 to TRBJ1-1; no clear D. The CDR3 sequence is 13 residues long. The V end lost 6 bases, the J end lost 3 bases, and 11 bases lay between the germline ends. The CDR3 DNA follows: TGTGCCAGCAGCAATAGACACTACACTGAAGCTTTCTTT. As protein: CASSNRHYTEAFF.

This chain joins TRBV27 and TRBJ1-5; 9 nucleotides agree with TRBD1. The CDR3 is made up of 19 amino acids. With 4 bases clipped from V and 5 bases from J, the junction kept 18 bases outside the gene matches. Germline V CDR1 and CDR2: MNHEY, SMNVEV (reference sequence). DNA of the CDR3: TGTGCCAGCAGTTCCTACCTACCTACCGGGACAGGGTGGCATCAGCCCCAGCATTTT. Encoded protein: CASSSYLPTGTGWHQPQHF.

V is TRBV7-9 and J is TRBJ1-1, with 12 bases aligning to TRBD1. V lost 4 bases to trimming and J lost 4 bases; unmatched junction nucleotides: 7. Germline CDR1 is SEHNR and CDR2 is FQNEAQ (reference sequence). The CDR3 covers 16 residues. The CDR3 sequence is CASSSPGQGAPTEAFF. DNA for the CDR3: TGTGCCAGCAGCTCCCCGGGACAGGGGGCGCCCACTGAAGCTTTCTTT.

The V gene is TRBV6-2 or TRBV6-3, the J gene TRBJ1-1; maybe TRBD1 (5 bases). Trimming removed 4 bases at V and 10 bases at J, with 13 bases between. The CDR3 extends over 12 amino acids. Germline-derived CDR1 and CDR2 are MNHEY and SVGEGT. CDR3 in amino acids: CASSFAGGLAFF. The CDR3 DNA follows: TGTGCCAGCAGTTTCGCGGGGGGGTTAGCTTTCTTT.

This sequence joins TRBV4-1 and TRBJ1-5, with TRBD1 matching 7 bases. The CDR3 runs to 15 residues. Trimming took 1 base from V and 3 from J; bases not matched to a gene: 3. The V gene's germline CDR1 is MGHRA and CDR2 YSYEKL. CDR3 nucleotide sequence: TGCGCCAGCAGCCAAGGAGGGACAGTCAATCAGCCCCAGCATTTT. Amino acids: CASSQGGTVNQPQHF.